This T cell receptor beta chain came from a study of cytomegalovirus exposure and HLA in healthy donors. Study-wide points: In a later analysis, HLA-associated TCR beta chains were more clonally expanded than equally common others. About 87% or about 30% of the time was how often most TCR beta V segments were productive, according to an earlier analysis. Testing in vitro showed a few CMV-associated chains specific for CMV antigens.

According to its frequency, this clone is medium-sized. Its antigen is not identified. V was pared by 4 bases and J by 0 bases, with 10 bases between. The germline V gene has CDR1 ENHRY and CDR2 SYGVKD. This CDR3 has 15 residues. The study ran its PCR with 60 Vbeta and 13 Jbeta primers. Sequencing was performed with immunoSEQ multiplex PCR; in TCRdb, only in-frame clones are kept and a portion is missing. The sample shows 100,000 to 150,000 clones, and under 2% sits with its ten largest clones. The gene calls are TRBV10-3 and TRBJ1-3; D not certain. This sequence originates from a middle-aged woman in good health and CMV-seronegative. Sample: PBMCs. The CDR3 region has the DNA TGTGCCATCAGTGTCTCGGGTCTCTCTGGAAACACCATATATTTT. Residues: CAISVSGLSGNTIYF.